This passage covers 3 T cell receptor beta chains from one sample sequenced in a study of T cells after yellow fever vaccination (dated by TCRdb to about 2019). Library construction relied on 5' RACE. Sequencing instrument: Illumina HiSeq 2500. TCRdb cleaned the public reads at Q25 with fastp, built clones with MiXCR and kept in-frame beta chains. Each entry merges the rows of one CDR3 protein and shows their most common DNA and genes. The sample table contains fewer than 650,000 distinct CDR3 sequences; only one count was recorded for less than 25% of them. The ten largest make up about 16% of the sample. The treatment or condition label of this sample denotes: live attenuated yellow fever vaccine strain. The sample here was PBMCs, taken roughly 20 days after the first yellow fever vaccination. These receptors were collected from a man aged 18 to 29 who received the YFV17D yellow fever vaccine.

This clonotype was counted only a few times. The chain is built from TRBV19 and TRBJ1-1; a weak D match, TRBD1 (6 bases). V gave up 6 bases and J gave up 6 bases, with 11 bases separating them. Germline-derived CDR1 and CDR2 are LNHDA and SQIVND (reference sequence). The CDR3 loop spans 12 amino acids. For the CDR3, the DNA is TGTGCCAGTAGGTTAAAGGGGGCTGAAGCTTTCTTT. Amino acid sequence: CASRLKGAEAFF.

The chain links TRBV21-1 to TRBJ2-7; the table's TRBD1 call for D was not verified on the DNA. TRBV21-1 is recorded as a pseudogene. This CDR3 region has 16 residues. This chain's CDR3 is CASSKGLRGLDYEQYF. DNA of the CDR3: TGTGCCAGCAGCAAAGGTCTTCGGGGGTTGGATTACGAGCAGTACTTC.

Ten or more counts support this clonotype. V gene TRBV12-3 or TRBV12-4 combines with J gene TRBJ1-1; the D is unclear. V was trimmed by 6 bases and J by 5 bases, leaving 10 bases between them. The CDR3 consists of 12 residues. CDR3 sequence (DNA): TGTGCCAGCAGCTTCCTAGGGACTGAAGCTTTCTTT. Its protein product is CASSFLGTEAFF.